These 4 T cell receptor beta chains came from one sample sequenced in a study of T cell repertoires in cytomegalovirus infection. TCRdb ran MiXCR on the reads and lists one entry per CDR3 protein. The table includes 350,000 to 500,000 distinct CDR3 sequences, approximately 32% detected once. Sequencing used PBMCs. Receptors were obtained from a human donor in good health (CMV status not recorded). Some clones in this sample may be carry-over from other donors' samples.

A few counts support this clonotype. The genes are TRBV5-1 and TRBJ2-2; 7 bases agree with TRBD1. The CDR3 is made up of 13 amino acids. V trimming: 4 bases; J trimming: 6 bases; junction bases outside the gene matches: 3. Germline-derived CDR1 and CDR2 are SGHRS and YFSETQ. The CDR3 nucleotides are TGCGCCAGCAGCGTAGACAGGGCCGGGGAGCTGTTTTTT. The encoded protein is CASSVDRAGELFF. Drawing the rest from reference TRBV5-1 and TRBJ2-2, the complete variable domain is KAGVTQTPRYLIKTRGQQVTLSCSPISGHRSVSWYQQTPGQGLQFLFEYFSETQRNKGNFPGRFSGRQFSNSRSEMNVSTLELGDSALYLCASSVDRAGELFFGEGSRLTVL.

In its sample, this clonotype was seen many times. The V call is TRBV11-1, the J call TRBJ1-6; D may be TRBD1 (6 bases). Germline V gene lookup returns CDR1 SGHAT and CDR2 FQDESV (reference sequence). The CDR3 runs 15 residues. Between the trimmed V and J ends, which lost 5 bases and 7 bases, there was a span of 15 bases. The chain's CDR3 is CASSAGQNPNSPLHF. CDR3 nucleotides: TGTGCCAGCAGCGCCGGACAGAACCCGAATTCACCCCTCCACTTT.

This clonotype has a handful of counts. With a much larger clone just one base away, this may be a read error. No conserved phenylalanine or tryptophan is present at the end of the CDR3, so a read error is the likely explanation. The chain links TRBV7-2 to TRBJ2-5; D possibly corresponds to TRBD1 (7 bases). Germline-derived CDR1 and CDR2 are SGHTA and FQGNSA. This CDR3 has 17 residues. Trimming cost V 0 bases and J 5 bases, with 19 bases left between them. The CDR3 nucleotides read TGTGCCAGCAGCTTAGCGGGGGGACAGTTACGGCTCGAGACCCAGTACTTA. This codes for CASSLAGGQLRLETQYL.

The CDR3 sequence is CASSRAQGAGGNEQFF. In nucleotides, the CDR3 is TGTGCCAGCAGCCGTGCGCAGGGGGCAGGGGGAAATGAGCAGTTCTTC. The chain couples TRBV11-2 to TRBJ2-1; TRBD1 agrees at 8 bases. Germline assignment: CDR1 SGHAT and CDR2 FQNNGV. The CDR3 is 16 residues long. After removal of 5 bases from V and 7 bases from J, the junction contained 13 bases not matched to a gene.